Listed below are T cell receptor beta chains from one sample, sequenced in a study of T cells in narcolepsy. The repertoire was sequenced with immunoSEQ multiplex PCR; TCRdb's copy has only in-frame clones and lacks some. The data hold under 35,000 clones, with about four fifths observed a single time. Sample: CD45RA- memory CD4+ T cells from PBMCs. The receptor source for this set is a human donor with narcolepsy. The CDR3 runs from the conserved cysteine through the conserved F or W. A D gene is named only where the DNA matches it firmly. A clone size is listed for some rows: how often the clone was seen (once, few, many), or a class if it is expanded.

TRBV30 . . 16 CAWMDMTTFENSPLHF
TRBV28 . . 15 CASSHNRDRTGELFF
TRBV19 TRBD1 . 15 CASSMGQGGAQPQHF
TRBV7-3 . . 14 CASSLNPAPNEQFF
TRBV6-1 . few 13 CASSPGDQETQYF
TRBV28 . . 14 CAESRGGKNTEAFF
TRBV27 . . 15 CASSLSGAGNTEAFF
TRBV30 TRBD2 . 14 CAWTRLAGRNEQFF
TRBV4-1 . . 14 CASSQDWDPYGYTF
TRBV27 TRBD2 . 15 CASRPPGLVYNEQFF
TRBV5-1 . once 14 CASSPDVGVETQYF
TRBV4-1 TRBD1 . 15 CASSLGQGNTDTQYF
TRBV6-6 . few 14 CASPSSSGSTEAFF
TRBV25-1 TRBD1 . 14 CASSDVGGDSPLHF
TRBV4-1 . . 14 CASSRGGLGETQYF
TRBV5-1 TRBD2 . 16 CASSLLAGGVRNEQFF